Listed here are 12 T cell receptor beta chains from one sample, sequenced in a study of shared clonotypes between healthy human individuals. TCRdb's copy holds only in-frame clones and misses some; the assay was immunoSEQ multiplex PCR. The sample shows some 2.3 million clones, 80% to 95% of them seen only once. The sequenced material came from naive CD4+ T cells from PBMCs. Documented subset: CD45RA+ positively selected. The origin of the receptors is a young man in good health. Some clones in this sample may be carry-over from other donors' samples.

The chain links TRBV19 to TRBJ2-7, with no clear D. V shed 6 bases and J shed 2 bases, with 17 bases lying between them. This CDR3 is 15 amino acids long. CDR1 and CDR2 from the germline V gene are LNHDA and SQIVND (reference sequence). The CDR3 region is CASRARVISAYEQYF. The CDR3 DNA sequence: TGTGCCAGTAGGGCCCGTGTGATCAGCGCCTACGAGCAGTACTTC.

DNA for the CDR3: TGTGCTAGTGGTTCAGGGAGGGGCACTGAAGCTTTCTTT. Its translation: CASGSGRGTEAFF. This rearrangement joins TRBV12-5 to TRBJ1-1, with D possibly matching TRBD1 (5 bases). Germline CDR1 is LGHNT and CDR2 is FRNRAP. The CDR3 totals 13 residues. Trimming shortened V by 4 bases and J by 4 bases, and 10 bases separated the two germline ends.

The chain is built from TRBV5-4 and TRBJ1-2, with 7 bases matching TRBD1. Germline assignment: CDR1 SGHNT and CDR2 YYREEE (reference sequence). The CDR3 length is 15 residues. V was clipped by 3 bases and J by 4 bases; unmatched bases: 9. The CDR3, as DNA: TGTGCCAGCAGCTCCCCCCGGGACAGCGTCTATGGCTACACCTTC. Protein sequence: CASSSPRDSVYGYTF.

This clone has a single count. The rearrangement links TRBV5-1 to TRBJ2-5; possible D gene TRBD2, 5 bases. The CDR3 runs to 13 residues. The V end was cut by 3 bases, the J end by 5 bases, with 11 bases between. Germline values: CDR1 SGHRS, CDR2 YFSETQ. The chain's CDR3 is CASSSIPGETQYF. In DNA form, the CDR3 reads TGCGCCAGCAGCTCAATCCCGGGGGAGACCCAGTACTTC.

On this clone itself: Other DNA sequences in this specimen translate into the identical CDR3. The rearrangement links TRBV10-3 to TRBJ1-1; D remains ambiguous. Trimming took off 5 bases at V and 3 bases at J, with 10 bases between the two ends. CDR3 size: 13 residues. Germline assignment: CDR1 ENHRY and CDR2 SYGVKD. The CDR3 nucleotides are TGTGCCATCAGTCCCACCGGGGACACTGAAGCTTTCTTT. It is translated as CAISPTGDTEAFF.

The rearrangement uses TRBV5-1 and TRBJ2-7; 8 bases are a match to TRBD1. The CDR3 has 15 amino acids. Germline values: CDR1 SGHRS, CDR2 YFSETQ. J lost 6 bases, V lost 3 bases, and 11 bases had no gene match. The CDR3 region is CASSWATGVVGEQYF. The CDR3, as DNA: TGCGCCAGCAGCTGGGCGACAGGGGTGGTTGGCGAGCAGTACTTC.

The CDR3 is CASSLGVSGVEQYF. The CDR3 DNA follows: TGTGCCAGCAGCTTAGGTGTTAGCGGGGTCGAGCAGTACTTC. The chain joins TRBV7-2 to TRBJ2-7, with 8 nucleotides matching TRBD2. The V gene end was trimmed by 1 base and the J gene end by 6 bases; junction bases not matched to a gene: 5. The CDR3 is 14 amino acids. Germline V gives CDR1 SGHTA, CDR2 FQGNSA. Full variable domain (rest looked up from reference TRBV7-2 and TRBJ2-7): GAGVSQSPSNKVTEKGKDVELRCDPISGHTALYWYRQSLGQGLEFLIYFQGNSAPDKSGLPSDRFSAERTGGSVSTLTIQRTQQEDSAVYLCASSLGVSGVEQYFGPGTRLTVT.

The chain combines TRBV28 with TRBJ1-2, with 10 bases that match TRBD1. The CDR3 runs 14 residues. Trimming took 8 bases from V and 2 from J; bases not matched to a gene: 5. Germline V lookup: CDR1 MDHEN, CDR2 SYDVKM. As DNA, the CDR3 is TGTGCCAGCGGGAGACAGGGGGCGAACTATGGCTACACCTTC. Protein: CASGRQGANYGYTF.

The chain has TRBV10-2 and TRBJ1-2; no reliable D call. V gave up 2 bases and J gave up 8 bases, with 15 bases separating them. CDR1 is WSHSY and CDR2 is SAAADI in the germline V gene. The CDR3 sequence is 14 residues long. This chain's CDR3 is CASSERGFGWGYTF. For the CDR3, the DNA is TGCGCCAGCAGTGAGAGAGGGTTTGGGTGGGGCTACACCTTC.

The gene calls are TRBV15 and TRBJ2-3, with TRBD2 matching 12 bases. Unmatched junction bases numbered 3, after V lost 5 bases and J lost 0 bases. Looked up from germline, CDR1 is LNHNV and CDR2 is YYDKDF (reference sequence). The CDR3 extends over 16 amino acids. The CDR3 is CATSSGLAGSTDTQYF. In DNA, the CDR3 is TGTGCCACCAGCTCGGGACTAGCGGGTAGCACAGATACGCAGTATTTT.

The CDR3 nucleotides read TGTGCCAGCAGTTTGGTCCAACGGGGGGGTGGCTATGGCTACACCTTC. Translating it yields CASSLVQRGGGYGYTF. This sequence joins TRBV28 and TRBJ1-2; D might be TRBD1 (5 bases). The CDR3 runs 16 residues. The germline V gene has CDR1 MDHEN and CDR2 SYDVKM. V gave up 3 bases and J gave up 4 bases, with 18 bases separating them.

This chain links TRBV28 with TRBJ1-5; no definite D call. The germline V gene has CDR1 MDHEN and CDR2 SYDVKM. The CDR3 is 14 residues long. Trimming removed 7 bases from V and 2 bases from J, with 12 bases in between. The CDR3, as DNA: TGTGCCAGCACCGGGGTGGCGGGCAATCAGCCCCAGCATTTT. Its protein product is CASTGVAGNQPQHF.